This is a list of T cell receptor beta chains from one sample in a study of tumor-infiltrating lymphocytes in localized non-small cell lung cancer. TCRdb keeps only in-frame clones here, not all; method: immunoSEQ multiplex PCR. The sample carries 25,000 or so clones, 69% recorded once. Sequenced input: lung tumor tissue. The receptor set was obtained from a human donor with non-small cell lung cancer. Each CDR3 is given with its conserved first and last residue. Each record gives: CDR3 DNA, CDR3 protein, V gene, D gene, clone size, CDR3 length, J gene. A D gene is named only where the DNA matches it firmly. Expanded clones are given a class, and other clones once, few, many or no size at all.

CDR3 DNA: TGTGCCAGCAGCTTGGGTGACAGGGGGCTGGGCGCTGAAGCTTTCTTT
CDR3 protein: CASSLGDRGLGAEAFF
V gene: TRBV5-4
D gene: TRBD1
clone size: .
CDR3 length: 16
J gene: TRBJ1-1

CDR3 DNA: TGTGCCAGCAGTCTAGCGGGATCCACAGATACGCAGTATTTT
CDR3 protein: CASSLAGSTDTQYF
V gene: TRBV11-2
D gene: TRBD2
clone size: few
CDR3 length: 14
J gene: TRBJ2-3

CDR3 DNA: TGTGCCAGCAGCTTAATATTCAGCACAGATACGCAGTATTTT
CDR3 protein: CASSLIFSTDTQYF
V gene: TRBV7-8
D gene: .
clone size: .
CDR3 length: 14
J gene: TRBJ2-3

CDR3 DNA: TGCGCCAGCAGCTTTACAGGGGTCCCTGAAGCTTTCTTT
CDR3 protein: CASSFTGVPEAFF
V gene: TRBV5-1
D gene: TRBD1
clone size: .
CDR3 length: 13
J gene: TRBJ1-1

CDR3 DNA: TGTGCCAGCAGTTTCTCGGACAGGTTGAAGGGCTACACCTTC
CDR3 protein: CASSFSDRLKGYTF
V gene: TRBV27
D gene: TRBD1
clone size: .
CDR3 length: 14
J gene: TRBJ1-2

CDR3 DNA: TGTGCCTGGAGTGTACAGGGGGCCTACGAGCAGTACTTC
CDR3 protein: CAWSVQGAYEQYF
V gene: TRBV30
D gene: TRBD1
clone size: .
CDR3 length: 13
J gene: TRBJ2-7

CDR3 DNA: TGCAGTGCCTTCTTGAGTATTGGGCAGTTCTTC
CDR3 protein: CSAFLSIGQFF
V gene: TRBV20-1
D gene: .
clone size: .
CDR3 length: 11
J gene: TRBJ2-1

CDR3 DNA: TGTGCCAGCAAGCCGCGGGGCTCTAGGGATGAGCAGTTCTTC
CDR3 protein: CASKPRGSRDEQFF
V gene: TRBV28
D gene: .
clone size: .
CDR3 length: 14
J gene: TRBJ2-1

CDR3 DNA: TGTGCCAGCAGTTTATCGGGGACAGGGACCACTGAAGCTTTCTTT
CDR3 protein: CASSLSGTGTTEAFF
V gene: TRBV27
D gene: TRBD1
clone size: .
CDR3 length: 15
J gene: TRBJ1-1

CDR3 DNA: TGTGCCAGCAGTGAATCGGCGGGCGGAGGAACTGAAGCTTTCTTT
CDR3 protein: CASSESAGGGTEAFF
V gene: TRBV25-1
D gene: .
clone size: .
CDR3 length: 15
J gene: TRBJ1-1

CDR3 DNA: TGTGCCAGCATGAAGACTAGCGGCTACGAGCAGTACTTC
CDR3 protein: CASMKTSGYEQYF
V gene: TRBV2
D gene: TRBD2
clone size: .
CDR3 length: 13
J gene: TRBJ2-7

CDR3 DNA: TGTGCCAGCTCTCCTTCCGGGAGGGCGTACCAAGAGACCCAGTACTTC
CDR3 protein: CASSPSGRAYQETQYF
V gene: TRBV18
D gene: TRBD2
clone size: .
CDR3 length: 16
J gene: TRBJ2-5

CDR3 DNA: TGTGCCAGCAGCTTGGGATCCAGTACCCATATCAGCAATGAGCAGTTCTTC
CDR3 protein: CASSLGSSTHISNEQFF
V gene: TRBV5-4
D gene: .
clone size: few
CDR3 length: 17
J gene: TRBJ2-1

CDR3 DNA: TGTGCCAGCAGTGGTCGACAGGGTTCTGGGGCAGGCAATCAGCCCCAGCATTTT
CDR3 protein: CASSGRQGSGAGNQPQHF
V gene: TRBV25-1
D gene: TRBD1
clone size: .
CDR3 length: 18
J gene: TRBJ1-5

CDR3 DNA: TGCGCCAGCAGCTCTACTAGCGGGGGAACCAATGAGCAGTTCTTC
CDR3 protein: CASSSTSGGTNEQFF
V gene: TRBV5-1
D gene: TRBD2
clone size: .
CDR3 length: 15
J gene: TRBJ2-1

CDR3 DNA: TGTGCCAGCAGCCCCGTGACGCAAAGTCCCTACGAGCAGTACTTC
CDR3 protein: CASSPVTQSPYEQYF
V gene: TRBV5-8
D gene: .
clone size: .
CDR3 length: 15
J gene: TRBJ2-7

CDR3 DNA: TGTGCCAGCAGTTACCAGGGGTTTGGGACTGAAGCTTTCTTT
CDR3 protein: CASSYQGFGTEAFF
V gene: TRBV27
D gene: .
clone size: .
CDR3 length: 14
J gene: TRBJ1-1

CDR3 DNA: TGTGCCAGCAGTCACGGGACAGGGTCGAACGAGCAGTACTTC
CDR3 protein: CASSHGTGSNEQYF
V gene: TRBV6-6
D gene: TRBD1
clone size: .
CDR3 length: 14
J gene: TRBJ2-7

CDR3 DNA: TGTGCCTGGGATGGCGGGACTCACAATGAGCAGTTCTTC
CDR3 protein: CAWDGGTHNEQFF
V gene: TRBV30
D gene: .
clone size: .
CDR3 length: 13
J gene: TRBJ2-1

CDR3 DNA: TGCGCCAGCAGCCATGAGGTATGGAATGAGCAGTTCTTC
CDR3 protein: CASSHEVWNEQFF
V gene: TRBV4-3
D gene: .
clone size: .
CDR3 length: 13
J gene: TRBJ2-1

CDR3 DNA: TGTGCCAGCAGTCCCCGTCGGGGGCCCTACGAGCAGTACTTC
CDR3 protein: CASSPRRGPYEQYF
V gene: TRBV11-1
D gene: .
clone size: .
CDR3 length: 14
J gene: TRBJ2-7

CDR3 DNA: TGTGCCAGCAGCGTAGGGGGGGCATCCCATCAGCCCCAGCATTTT
CDR3 protein: CASSVGGASHQPQHF
V gene: TRBV9
D gene: .
clone size: few
CDR3 length: 15
J gene: TRBJ1-5

CDR3 DNA: TGTGCCAGCAGCCAGGACAGGGGTGAGACCCAGTACTTC
CDR3 protein: CASSQDRGETQYF
V gene: TRBV5-5
D gene: TRBD1
clone size: .
CDR3 length: 13
J gene: TRBJ2-5

CDR3 DNA: TGTGCCACCCAGAAGGGGTTGCAGCAAACCTATAGCACAGATACGCAGTATTTT
CDR3 protein: CATQKGLQQTYSTDTQYF
V gene: TRBV5-4
D gene: .
clone size: once
CDR3 length: 18
J gene: TRBJ2-3

CDR3 DNA: TGTGCCAGCAGTTCCCCGGGACAGGGGGCCTACGAGCAGTACTTC
CDR3 protein: CASSSPGQGAYEQYF
V gene: TRBV6-6
D gene: TRBD1
clone size: .
CDR3 length: 15
J gene: TRBJ2-7

CDR3 DNA: TGTGCCAGCAGCTCCAGGGGGCGTTCTGAAGCTTTCTTT
CDR3 protein: CASSSRGRSEAFF
V gene: TRBV5-6
D gene: TRBD1
clone size: .
CDR3 length: 13
J gene: TRBJ1-1

CDR3 DNA: TGTGCCAGCACCACTGAGGCAGGCACAGATACGCAGTATTTT
CDR3 protein: CASTTEAGTDTQYF
V gene: TRBV7-9
D gene: .
clone size: .
CDR3 length: 14
J gene: TRBJ2-3

CDR3 DNA: TGCGCCAGCAGTGGGGGTGCAGGGGGCGAGCAGTACTTC
CDR3 protein: CASSGGAGGEQYF
V gene: TRBV6-5
D gene: TRBD1
clone size: .
CDR3 length: 13
J gene: TRBJ2-7

CDR3 DNA: TGTGCCTGGAGTGTGAAGAATTCTGGTGAGCAGTTCTTC
CDR3 protein: CAWSVKNSGEQFF
V gene: TRBV30
D gene: .
clone size: .
CDR3 length: 13
J gene: TRBJ2-1

CDR3 DNA: TGTGCTAGTGGTTTGGATTTGGTAGGTACGCAGTATTTT
CDR3 protein: CASGLDLVGTQYF
V gene: TRBV12-5
D gene: .
clone size: .
CDR3 length: 13
J gene: TRBJ2-3

CDR3 DNA: TGTGCCAGCAGCTTCACAGGTCCGAACACCGGGGAGCTGTTTTTT
CDR3 protein: CASSFTGPNTGELFF
V gene: TRBV7-2
D gene: .
clone size: few
CDR3 length: 15
J gene: TRBJ2-2

CDR3 DNA: TGCGCCAGCAGCTTGGCCGTCGGGAGGGCCACCTACGAGCAGTACTTC
CDR3 protein: CASSLAVGRATYEQYF
V gene: TRBV5-1
D gene: TRBD2
clone size: .
CDR3 length: 16
J gene: TRBJ2-7

CDR3 DNA: TGTGCCAGCAGTCCCGACAGGGACCCTGGGGCCAACGTCCTGACTTTC
CDR3 protein: CASSPDRDPGANVLTF
V gene: TRBV27
D gene: TRBD1
clone size: .
CDR3 length: 16
J gene: TRBJ2-6

CDR3 DNA: TGTGCCAGCAGCTTAGAACAGGGCCGGGATAATGAGCAGTTCTTC
CDR3 protein: CASSLEQGRDNEQFF
V gene: TRBV7-9
D gene: .
clone size: .
CDR3 length: 15
J gene: TRBJ2-1

CDR3 DNA: TGTGCCAGCTCAGGGCAGGGGGCCTATGGCTACACCTTC
CDR3 protein: CASSGQGAYGYTF
V gene: TRBV18
D gene: TRBD1
clone size: .
CDR3 length: 13
J gene: TRBJ1-2

CDR3 DNA: TGTGCCAGCAGTTTACCCGGAAACACCATATATTTT
CDR3 protein: CASSLPGNTIYF
V gene: TRBV28
D gene: .
clone size: .
CDR3 length: 12
J gene: TRBJ1-3

CDR3 DNA: TGTGCCAGCACTTCTTGGGAGGGGACGGGGTATTTT
CDR3 protein: CASTSWEGTGYF
V gene: TRBV27
D gene: TRBD2
clone size: .
CDR3 length: 12
J gene: TRBJ2-3

CDR3 DNA: TGTGCCAGTAGTATGAGTTTCACCGGGGAGCTGTTTTTT
CDR3 protein: CASSMSFTGELFF
V gene: TRBV19
D gene: .
clone size: .
CDR3 length: 13
J gene: TRBJ2-2

CDR3 DNA: TGTGCCAGCAGTTTATGGGGGGAGGGGACAGGGACCGAGCAGTACTTC
CDR3 protein: CASSLWGEGTGTEQYF
V gene: TRBV27
D gene: TRBD1
clone size: .
CDR3 length: 16
J gene: TRBJ2-7

CDR3 DNA: TGTGCCAGCAGTTCCCTTCTGGGAGAAGACACTGAAGCTTTCTTT
CDR3 protein: CASSSLLGEDTEAFF
V gene: TRBV28
D gene: .
clone size: .
CDR3 length: 15
J gene: TRBJ1-1

CDR3 DNA: TGCGCCAGCAGCTTTGGACAGGGAGGAACCGGGGAGCTGTTTTTT
CDR3 protein: CASSFGQGGTGELFF
V gene: TRBV5-1
D gene: TRBD1
clone size: .
CDR3 length: 15
J gene: TRBJ2-2

CDR3 DNA: TGCGCCAGCAGCACCGTTAGCGGGAGTGGTGCAGATACGCAGTATTTT
CDR3 protein: CASSTVSGSGADTQYF
V gene: TRBV5-1
D gene: TRBD2
clone size: .
CDR3 length: 16
J gene: TRBJ2-3

CDR3 DNA: TGTGCCAGCAGCCAGGAGGGGGAGACCCAGTACTTC
CDR3 protein: CASSQEGETQYF
V gene: TRBV7-9
D gene: .
clone size: once
CDR3 length: 12
J gene: TRBJ2-5

CDR3 DNA: TGTGCCAGCAGACTGGCCGCTCAGGAGACCCAGTACTTC
CDR3 protein: CASRLAAQETQYF
V gene: TRBV6-6
D gene: .
clone size: .
CDR3 length: 13
J gene: TRBJ2-5

CDR3 DNA: TGTGCCAGCTCACCACCGCAAGTTGATCAGCCCCAGCATTTT
CDR3 protein: CASSPPQVDQPQHF
V gene: TRBV18
D gene: .
clone size: .
CDR3 length: 14
J gene: TRBJ1-5

CDR3 DNA: TGTGCCAGCAGCTTAGCGGGGAGCTCCGAGCAGTACTTC
CDR3 protein: CASSLAGSSEQYF
V gene: TRBV11-2
D gene: .
clone size: .
CDR3 length: 13
J gene: TRBJ2-7

CDR3 DNA: TGTGCCAGCGCCGGAGCGGGGGGGAGCGGGCGCGAGCAGTACTTC
CDR3 protein: CASAGAGGSGREQYF
V gene: TRBV2
D gene: TRBD2
clone size: .
CDR3 length: 15
J gene: TRBJ2-7

CDR3 DNA: TGTGCCAGCAGCTTTTCCGGGACAGGGAGTTCCGAGCAGTACTTC
CDR3 protein: CASSFSGTGSSEQYF
V gene: TRBV11-2
D gene: TRBD1
clone size: .
CDR3 length: 15
J gene: TRBJ2-7

CDR3 DNA: TGTGCCAGCAGTGAAGTGGCTAACTACGAGCAGTACTTC
CDR3 protein: CASSEVANYEQYF
V gene: TRBV6-1
D gene: .
clone size: .
CDR3 length: 13
J gene: TRBJ2-7

CDR3 DNA: TGCGCCAGCAGGCCCGGACAGTCGAACACTGAAGCTTTCTTT
CDR3 protein: CASRPGQSNTEAFF
V gene: TRBV5-1
D gene: .
clone size: medium-sized
CDR3 length: 14
J gene: TRBJ1-1

CDR3 DNA: TGTGCCAGCAAGACAGGCCTGAACACCGGGGAGCTGTTTTTT
CDR3 protein: CASKTGLNTGELFF
V gene: TRBV25-1
D gene: .
clone size: .
CDR3 length: 14
J gene: TRBJ2-2

CDR3 DNA: TGTGCCAGCAGGCTGAAGAGGGGGGCCAAAAACATTCAGTACTTC
CDR3 protein: CASRLKRGAKNIQYF
V gene: TRBV6-1
D gene: .
clone size: .
CDR3 length: 15
J gene: TRBJ2-4

CDR3 DNA: TGCAGCTCGAGAGGCACAGATACGCAGTATTTT
CDR3 protein: CSSRGTDTQYF
V gene: TRBV29-1
D gene: .
clone size: .
CDR3 length: 11
J gene: TRBJ2-3

CDR3 DNA: TGTGCCAGCAGCTTACGGACTAGCGGGAGGACCTACGAGCAGTACTTC
CDR3 protein: CASSLRTSGRTYEQYF
V gene: TRBV7-8
D gene: TRBD2
clone size: .
CDR3 length: 16
J gene: TRBJ2-7